This T cell receptor (beta chain) was captured in a study of CD8 T cells in ankylosing spondylitis. On this clonotype: Its specificity is not known.

Making use of molecular barcodes, quantitative 5'-RACE generated TCR beta libraries. TCRdb called the 5' RACE reads again in MiXCR, with one record for every CDR3 protein. The sample has 200,000 to 300,000 distinct CDR3 sequences, 24% seen once. Germline loops: CDR1 DFQATT, CDR2 SNEGSKA (reference sequence). The V gene lost 6 bases and the J gene lost 3 bases, with 15 bases spanning the gap. The CDR3 covers 14 residues. Study results and caveats: Made up of about eight highly homologous variants, a TCR beta motif appeared characteristic of ankylosing spondylitis blood. Some motif variants were previously reported in reactive arthritis synovial fluid and blood.

Material for sequencing was blood, either unsorted or a sorted T cell fraction (not recorded which). V usage is TRBV20-1 and J usage is TRBJ1-5; D not resolved. The clonotype comes from a male donor with ankylosing spondylitis or in good health (not recorded which). CDR3 in DNA: TGCAGTGCCGGCGGGGTTCGGGACAATCAGCCCCAGCATTTT. It is translated as CSAGGVRDNQPQHF.